This T cell receptor (beta chain) was sequenced for a study of shared clonotypes between healthy human individuals. Whole-study findings and limits: With few donors, the genetic and exposure-history diversity represented was limited.

With regard to this clone: The antigen is undetermined.

Clones were read by immunoSEQ multiplex PCR, and TCRdb kept only the in-frame ones, dropping some. Of about 2.2 million clones in the sample, just over 90% are singletons; the top ten hold about 1.7%. CD45RO-negative, CCR7-selected cells formed the naive CD8 fraction, which excluded terminally differentiated effector memory CD45RA+ cells. Trimming stripped 4 bases from V and 6 bases from J, with 9 bases between. Looked up from germline, CDR1 is SQVTM and CDR2 is ANQGSEA. This CDR3 is 11 amino acids long. This sequence joins TRBV29-1 and TRBJ1-2; no clear D gene. This receptor was taken from a man younger than 35 in good health. Some clones in this sample may be carry-over from other donors' samples. Input material: naive CD8+ T cells from PBMCs. CDR3 sequence: CSVGGSDGYTF. CDR3 sequence (DNA): TGCAGCGTTGGAGGGTCGGATGGCTACACCTTC. Drawing the rest from reference TRBV29-1 and TRBJ1-2, the complete variable domain is SAVISQKPSRDICQRGTSLTIQCQVDSQVTMMFWYRQQPGQSLTLIATANQGSEATYESGFVIDKFPISRPNLTFSTLTVSNMSPEDSSIYLCSVGGSDGYTFGSGTRLTVV.